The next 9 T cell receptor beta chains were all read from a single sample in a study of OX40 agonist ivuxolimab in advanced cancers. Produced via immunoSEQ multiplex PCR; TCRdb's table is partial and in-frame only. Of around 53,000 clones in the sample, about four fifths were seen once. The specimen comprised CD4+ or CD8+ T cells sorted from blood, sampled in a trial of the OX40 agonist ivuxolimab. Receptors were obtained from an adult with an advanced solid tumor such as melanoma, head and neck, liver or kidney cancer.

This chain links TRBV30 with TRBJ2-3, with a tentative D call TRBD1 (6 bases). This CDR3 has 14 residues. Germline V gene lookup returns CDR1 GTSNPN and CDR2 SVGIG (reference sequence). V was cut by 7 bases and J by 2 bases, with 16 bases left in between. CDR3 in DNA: TGTGCCTACCACCACAGGGTCTCCACAGATACGCAGTATTTT. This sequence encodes CAYHHRVSTDTQYF.

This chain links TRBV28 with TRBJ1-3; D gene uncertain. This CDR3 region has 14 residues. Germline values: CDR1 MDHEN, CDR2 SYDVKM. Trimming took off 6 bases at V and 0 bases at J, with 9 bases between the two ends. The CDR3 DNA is TGTGCCAGCAGGACGACTGACTCTGGAAACACCATATATTTT. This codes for CASRTTDSGNTIYF.

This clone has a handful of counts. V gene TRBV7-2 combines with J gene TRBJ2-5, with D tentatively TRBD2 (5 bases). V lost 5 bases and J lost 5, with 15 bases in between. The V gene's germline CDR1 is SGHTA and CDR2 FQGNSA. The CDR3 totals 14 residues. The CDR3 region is CASSPAGHHETQYF. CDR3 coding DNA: TGTGCCAGCAGCCCTGCGGGCCATCACGAGACCCAGTACTTC.

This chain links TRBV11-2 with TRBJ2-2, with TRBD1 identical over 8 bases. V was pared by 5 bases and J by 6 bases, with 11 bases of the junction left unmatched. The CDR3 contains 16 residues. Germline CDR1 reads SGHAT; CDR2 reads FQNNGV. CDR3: CASSPTGASGAGELFF. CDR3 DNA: TGTGCCAGCAGCCCGACAGGGGCCTCGGGCGCCGGGGAGCTGTTTTTT.

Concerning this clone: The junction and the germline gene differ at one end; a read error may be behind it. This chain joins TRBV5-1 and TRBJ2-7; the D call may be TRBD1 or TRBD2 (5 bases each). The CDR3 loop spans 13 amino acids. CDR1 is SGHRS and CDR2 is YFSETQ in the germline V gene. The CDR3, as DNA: TGTGCCAGCAGCTTGGGGGTGGGGACCGAGCAGTACTTC. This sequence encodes CASSLGVGTEQYF.

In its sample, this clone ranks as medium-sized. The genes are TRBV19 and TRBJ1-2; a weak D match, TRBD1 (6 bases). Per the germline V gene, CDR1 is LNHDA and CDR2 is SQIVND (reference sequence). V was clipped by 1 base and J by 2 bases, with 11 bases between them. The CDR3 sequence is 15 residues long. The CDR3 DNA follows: TGTGCCAGTAGTATAGTGCGGCAGGGGAACTATGGCTACACCTTC. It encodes CASSIVRQGNYGYTF.

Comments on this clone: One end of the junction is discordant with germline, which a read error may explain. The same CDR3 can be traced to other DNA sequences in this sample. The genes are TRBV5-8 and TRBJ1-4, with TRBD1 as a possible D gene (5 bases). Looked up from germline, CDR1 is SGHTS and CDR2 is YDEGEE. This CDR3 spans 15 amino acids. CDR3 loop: CASSLTGRINEKLFF. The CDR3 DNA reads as TGTGCTAGCAGCTTAACGGGACGGATTAATGAAAAACTGTTTTTT.

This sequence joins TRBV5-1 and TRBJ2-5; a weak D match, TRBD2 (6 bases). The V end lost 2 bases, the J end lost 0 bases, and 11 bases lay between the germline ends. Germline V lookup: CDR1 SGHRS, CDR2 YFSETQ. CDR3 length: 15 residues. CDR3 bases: TGCGCCAGCAGCTTTAATGGGGGGTACCAAGAGACCCAGTACTTC. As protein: CASSFNGGYQETQYF. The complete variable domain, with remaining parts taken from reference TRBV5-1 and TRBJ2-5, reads KAGVTQTPRYLIKTRGQQVTLSCSPISGHRSVSWYQQTPGQGLQFLFEYFSETQRNKGNFPGRFSGRQFSNSRSEMNVSTLELGDSALYLCASSFNGGYQETQYFGPGTRLLVL.

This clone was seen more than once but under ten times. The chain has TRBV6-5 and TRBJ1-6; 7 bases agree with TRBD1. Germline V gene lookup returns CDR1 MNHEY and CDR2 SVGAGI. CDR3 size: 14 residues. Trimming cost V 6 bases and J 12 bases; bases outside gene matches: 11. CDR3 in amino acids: CASSLGTARKPLHF. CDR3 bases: TGTGCCAGCAGCCTCGGGACAGCCCGTAAACCCCTCCACTTT.